This entry describes one T cell receptor beta chain. What it binds is not known. Sequenced by immunoSEQ multiplex PCR; TCRdb stores in-frame clones only, minus some. The sample contains some 690,000 clones, less than 95% of which appear only once. These data originate in a study of shared clonotypes between healthy human individuals. Overall study: CD4 naive and CD4 memory each took three plates per donor, while CD8 naive took two and CD8 memory one. Study-wide findings and caveats: Tissues were not sampled, only blood, and their repertoires likely differ. The expectation was that sequencing depth would affect clonotype sharing among donors. Rarefaction gave evidence that sorted-subset sequencing remained incomplete despite large depth.

With V trimmed by 1 base and J by 12 bases, 14 bases remained unmatched. Per germline, CDR1 LGHNA and CDR2 YSLEER. This CDR3 spans 18 amino acids. Material for sequencing was memory CD8+ T cells from PBMCs. Subset given: CD45RO+ cells pooled with CCR7-negative TemRA cells. This TCR derives from a man aged 18 to 29 in good health. Some clones in this sample may be carry-over from other donors' samples. The V call is TRBV4-3, the J call TRBJ2-1; 14 nucleotides match TRBD2. CDR3 in DNA: TGCGCCAGCAGCCAAGCTCACAAGTTTGCGGGACTAGCGGGAGTGCAGTTCTTC. Translated, it gives CASSQAHKFAGLAGVQFF.